This TCR beta chain was recovered during a study of T cells in localized non-small cell lung cancer. Broader study findings: There were a median roughly 61 of the top 100 tumor clones appearing in adjacent lung.

With respect to this clone: Antigen: not known.

Profiled with immunoSEQ multiplex PCR; TCRdb holds only in-frame clones, not every one. The table records some 50,000 clones, 70% to 90% of them present only once. The germline CDR1 and CDR2 sequences are MNHEY and SMNVEV (reference sequence). V shed 2 bases and J shed 3 bases, with 8 bases lying between them. This CDR3 region has 13 residues. J is TRBJ2-7 and V is TRBV27, with D tentatively TRBD1 or TRBD2 (5 bases each). Material: PBMCs, obtained before any cancer treatment. The receptor was isolated from a female donor with stage II lung adenocarcinoma. The CDR3 reads CASSLVGVYEQYF. As DNA, the CDR3 is TGTGCCAGCAGTTTAGTGGGGGTCTACGAGCAGTACTTC.